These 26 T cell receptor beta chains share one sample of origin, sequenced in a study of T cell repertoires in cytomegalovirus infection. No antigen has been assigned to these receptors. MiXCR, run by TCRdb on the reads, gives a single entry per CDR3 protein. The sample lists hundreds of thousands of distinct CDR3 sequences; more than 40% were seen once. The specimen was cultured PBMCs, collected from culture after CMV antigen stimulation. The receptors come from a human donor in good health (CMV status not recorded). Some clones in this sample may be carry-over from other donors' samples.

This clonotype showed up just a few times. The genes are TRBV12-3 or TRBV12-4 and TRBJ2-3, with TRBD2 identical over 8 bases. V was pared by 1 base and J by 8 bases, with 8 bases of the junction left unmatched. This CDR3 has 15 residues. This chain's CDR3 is CASSLVTGGPGTQYF. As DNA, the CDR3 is TGTGCCAGCAGTTTAGTTACGGGGGGGCCTGGTACGCAGTATTTT.

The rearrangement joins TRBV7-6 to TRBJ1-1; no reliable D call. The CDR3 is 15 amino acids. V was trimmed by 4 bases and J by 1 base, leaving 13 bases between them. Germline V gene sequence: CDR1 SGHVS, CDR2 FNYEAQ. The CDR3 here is CASSSPFSKNTEAFF. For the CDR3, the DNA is TGTGCCAGCAGCTCCCCGTTCTCTAAGAACACTGAAGCTTTCTTT.

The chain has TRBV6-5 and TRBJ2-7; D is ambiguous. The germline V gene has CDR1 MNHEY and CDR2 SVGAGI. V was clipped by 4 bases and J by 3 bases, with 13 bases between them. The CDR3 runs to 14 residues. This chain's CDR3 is CASSSLAYDYEQYF. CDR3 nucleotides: TGTGCCAGCAGTTCTTTGGCCTATGACTACGAGCAGTACTTC.

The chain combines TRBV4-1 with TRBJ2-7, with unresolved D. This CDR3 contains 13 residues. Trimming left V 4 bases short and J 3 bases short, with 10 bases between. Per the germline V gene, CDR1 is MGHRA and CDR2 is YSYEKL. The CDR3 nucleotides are TGCGCCAGCAGCCGCCTCCCTTTCTACGAGCAGTACTTC. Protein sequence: CASSRLPFYEQYF.

This CDR3 reads CASSSPGGHEQFF. As DNA, the CDR3 is TGTGCCAGCAGCTCCCCCGGGGGGCATGAGCAGTTCTTC. The chain is built from TRBV7-8 and TRBJ2-1, with a weak D call TRBD2 (7 bases). CDR1 is SGHVS and CDR2 is FQNEAQ in the germline V gene. CDR3 length equals 13 residues. With 4 bases removed from V and 8 bases from J, the gap between germline ends came to 12 bases.

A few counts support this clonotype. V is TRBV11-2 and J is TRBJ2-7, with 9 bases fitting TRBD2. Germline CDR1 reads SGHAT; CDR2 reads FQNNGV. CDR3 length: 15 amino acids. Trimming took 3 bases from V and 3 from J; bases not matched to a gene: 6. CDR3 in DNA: TGTGCCAGCAGCTTGATTAGCGGGAGTGGCTACGAGCAGTACTTC. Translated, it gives CASSLISGSGYEQYF.

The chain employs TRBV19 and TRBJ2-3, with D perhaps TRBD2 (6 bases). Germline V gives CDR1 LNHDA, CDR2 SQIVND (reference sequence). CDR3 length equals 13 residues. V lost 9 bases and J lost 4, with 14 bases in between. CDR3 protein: CASTRRGADTQYF. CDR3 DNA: TGTGCCAGCACCCGGAGGGGAGCAGATACGCAGTATTTT.

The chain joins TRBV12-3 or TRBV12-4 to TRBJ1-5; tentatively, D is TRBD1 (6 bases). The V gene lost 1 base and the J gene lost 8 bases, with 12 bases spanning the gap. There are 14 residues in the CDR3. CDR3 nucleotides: TGTGCCAGCAGTTTAGGGCGTCAGGGGAAGCCCCAGCATTTT. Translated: CASSLGRQGKPQHF.

The CDR3 reads CASGNLAEETQYF. DNA of the CDR3: TGTGCCAGCGGGAATTTAGCGGAAGAGACCCAGTACTTC. This chain uses TRBV12-3 or TRBV12-4 with TRBJ2-5; D possibly corresponds to TRBD2 (6 bases). This CDR3 spans 13 amino acids. The ends were cut back, 8 bases at V and 3 bases at J, with 13 bases in the middle.

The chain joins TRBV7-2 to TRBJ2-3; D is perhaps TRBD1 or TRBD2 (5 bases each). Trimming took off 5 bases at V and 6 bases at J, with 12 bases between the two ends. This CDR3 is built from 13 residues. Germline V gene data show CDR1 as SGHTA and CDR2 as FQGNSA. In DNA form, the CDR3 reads TGTGCCAGCAGCGCCCGGGACGGTGATACGCAGTATTTT. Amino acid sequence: CASSARDGDTQYF.

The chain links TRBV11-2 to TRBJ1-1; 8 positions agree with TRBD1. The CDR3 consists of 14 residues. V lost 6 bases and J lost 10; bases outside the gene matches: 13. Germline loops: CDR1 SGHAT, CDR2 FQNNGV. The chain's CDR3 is CASSRQGKGPRAFF. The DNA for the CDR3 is TGTGCCAGCAGTCGACAGGGGAAGGGTCCGAGAGCTTTCTTT. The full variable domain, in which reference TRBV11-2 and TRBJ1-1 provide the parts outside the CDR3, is EAGVAQSPRYKIIEKRQSVAFWCNPISGHATLYWYQQILGQGPKLLIQFQNNGVVDDSQLPKDRFSAERLKGVDSTLKIQPAKLEDSAVYLCASSRQGKGPRAFFGQGTRLTVV.

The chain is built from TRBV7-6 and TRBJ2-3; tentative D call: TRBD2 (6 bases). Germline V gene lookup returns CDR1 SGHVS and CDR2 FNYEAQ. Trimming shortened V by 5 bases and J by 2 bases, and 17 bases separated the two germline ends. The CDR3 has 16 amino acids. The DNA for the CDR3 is TGTGCCAGCAGCCCCCGTGGGCCTAGCGCCACAGATACGCAGTATTTT. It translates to CASSPRGPSATDTQYF.

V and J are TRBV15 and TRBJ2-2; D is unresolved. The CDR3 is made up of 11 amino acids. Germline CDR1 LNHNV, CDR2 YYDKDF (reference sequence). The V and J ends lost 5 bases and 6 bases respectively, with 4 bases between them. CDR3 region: CATSSPGELFF. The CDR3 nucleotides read TGTGCCACCAGCTCCCCCGGGGAGCTGTTTTTT. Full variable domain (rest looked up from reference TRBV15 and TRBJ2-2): DAMVIQNPRYQVTQFGKPVTLSCSQTLNHNVMYWYQQKSSQAPKLLFHYYDKDFNNEADTPDNFQSRRPNTSFCFLDIRSPGLGDTAMYLCATSSPGELFFGEGSRLTVL.

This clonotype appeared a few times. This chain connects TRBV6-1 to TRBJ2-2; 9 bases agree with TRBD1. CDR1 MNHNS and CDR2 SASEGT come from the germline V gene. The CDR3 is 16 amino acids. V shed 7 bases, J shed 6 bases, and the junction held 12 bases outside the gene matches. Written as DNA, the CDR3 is TGTGCCAGCACATCCCAGGACAGGGGAAGGGCCGGGGAGCTGTTTTTT. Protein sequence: CASTSQDRGRAGELFF.

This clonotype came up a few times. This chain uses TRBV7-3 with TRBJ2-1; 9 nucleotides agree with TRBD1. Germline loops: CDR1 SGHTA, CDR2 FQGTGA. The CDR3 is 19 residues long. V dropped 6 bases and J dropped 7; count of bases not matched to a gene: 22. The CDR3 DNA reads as TGTGCCAGCAGTGTTATCTGGGACAGGGTCCCTATTTATGGTAATGAGCAGTTCTTC. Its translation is CASSVIWDRVPIYGNEQFF.

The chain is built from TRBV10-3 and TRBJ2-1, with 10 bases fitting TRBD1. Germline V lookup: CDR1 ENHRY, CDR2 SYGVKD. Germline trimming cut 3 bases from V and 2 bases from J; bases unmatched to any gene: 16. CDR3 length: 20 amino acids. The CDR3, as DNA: TGTGCCATCAGTGACCCCCCCCCCGCGGCGGGACAGGGGCCCTACAATGAGCAGTTCTTC. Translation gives CAISDPPPAAGQGPYNEQFF.

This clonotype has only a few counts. In nucleotides, the CDR3 is TGTGCCAGCAGCTATACAGTACAAGAGACCCAGTACTTC. Its protein is CASSYTVQETQYF. This chain joins TRBV7-2 and TRBJ2-5; D call uncertain. Germline assignment: CDR1 SGHTA and CDR2 FQGNSA. The V and J ends lost 4 bases and 2 bases respectively, with 8 bases between them. The CDR3 length is 13 residues.

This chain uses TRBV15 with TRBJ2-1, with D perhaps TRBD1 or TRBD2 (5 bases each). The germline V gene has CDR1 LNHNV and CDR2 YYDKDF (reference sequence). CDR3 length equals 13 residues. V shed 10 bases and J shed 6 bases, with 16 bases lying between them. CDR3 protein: CAITGRTLNEQFF. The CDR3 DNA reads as TGTGCCATTACGGGACGGACACTCAATGAGCAGTTCTTC.

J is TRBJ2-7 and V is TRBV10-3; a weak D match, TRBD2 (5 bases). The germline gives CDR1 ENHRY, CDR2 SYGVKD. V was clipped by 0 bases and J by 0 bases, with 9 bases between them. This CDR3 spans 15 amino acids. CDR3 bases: TGTGCCATCAGTGAGTCTTTGAGGGACTCCTACGAGCAGTACTTC. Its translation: CAISESLRDSYEQYF.

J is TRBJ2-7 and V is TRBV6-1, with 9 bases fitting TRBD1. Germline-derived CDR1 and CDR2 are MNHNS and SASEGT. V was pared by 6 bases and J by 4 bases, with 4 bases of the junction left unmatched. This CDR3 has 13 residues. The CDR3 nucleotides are TGTGCCAGCAGGGGACAGGGTGGGTACGAGCAGTACTTC. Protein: CASRGQGGYEQYF.

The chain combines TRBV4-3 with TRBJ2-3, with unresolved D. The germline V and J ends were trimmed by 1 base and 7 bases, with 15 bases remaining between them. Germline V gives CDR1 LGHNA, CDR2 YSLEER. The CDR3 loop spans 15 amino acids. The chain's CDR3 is CASSQVLGRGNTQYF. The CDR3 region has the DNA TGCGCCAGCAGCCAAGTCCTAGGTCGTGGAAATACGCAGTATTTT.

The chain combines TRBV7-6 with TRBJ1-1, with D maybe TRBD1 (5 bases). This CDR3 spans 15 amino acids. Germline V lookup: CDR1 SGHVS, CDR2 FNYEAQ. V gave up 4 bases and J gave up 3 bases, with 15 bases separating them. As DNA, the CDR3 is TGTGCCAGCAGCTCAACGGGACTCTCGGACACTGAAGCTTTCTTT. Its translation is CASSSTGLSDTEAFF. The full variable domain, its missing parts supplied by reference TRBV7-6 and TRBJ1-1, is GAGVSQSPRYKVTKRGQDVALRCDPISGHVSLYWYRQALGQGPEFLTYFNYEAQQDKSGLPNDRFSAERPEGSISTLTIQRTEQRDSAMYRCASSSTGLSDTEAFFGQGTRLTVV.

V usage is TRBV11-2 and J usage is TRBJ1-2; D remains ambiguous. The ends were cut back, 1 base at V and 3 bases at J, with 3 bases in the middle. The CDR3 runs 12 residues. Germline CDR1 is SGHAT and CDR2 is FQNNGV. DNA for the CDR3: TGTGCCAGCAGCTTAGTTGACTATGGCTACACCTTC. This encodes CASSLVDYGYTF.

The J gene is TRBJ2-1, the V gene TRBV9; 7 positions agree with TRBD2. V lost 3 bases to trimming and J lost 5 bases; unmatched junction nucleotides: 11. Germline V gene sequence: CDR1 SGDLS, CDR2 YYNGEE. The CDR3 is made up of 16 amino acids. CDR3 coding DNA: TGTGCCAGCAGCGGTGGAGCGGGATCCCTGAACAATGAGCAGTTCTTC. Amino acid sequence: CASSGGAGSLNNEQFF.

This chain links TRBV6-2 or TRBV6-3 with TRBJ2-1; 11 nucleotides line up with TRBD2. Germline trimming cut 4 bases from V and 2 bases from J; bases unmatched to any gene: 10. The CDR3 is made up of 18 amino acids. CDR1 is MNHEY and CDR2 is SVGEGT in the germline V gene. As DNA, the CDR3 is TGTGCCAGCAGTTCCCGCCATACTAGCGGGAGAACCTACAATGAGCAGTTCTTC. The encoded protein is CASSSRHTSGRTYNEQFF.

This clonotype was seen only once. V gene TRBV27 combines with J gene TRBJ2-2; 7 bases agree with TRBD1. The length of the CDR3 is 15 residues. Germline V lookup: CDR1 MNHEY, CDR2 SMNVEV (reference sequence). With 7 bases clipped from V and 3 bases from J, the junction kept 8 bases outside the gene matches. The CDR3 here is CASNTGVGYTGELFF. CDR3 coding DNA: TGTGCCAGCAATACAGGGGTGGGATACACCGGGGAGCTGTTTTTT.